The following is a TCR beta chain sequence with its context. Assay: immunoSEQ multiplex PCR; the TCRdb copy retains only in-frame clones and omits some. The data hold 250,000 to 350,000 clones, with 70% to 90% observed a single time. This sample stems from a study of blood T cell repertoires in COVID-19. Study summary: Researchers got acute and convalescent COVID-19 samples from the United States, Italy and Spain. Sources were T cells, B-cell-depleted T cells, or PBMCs; the material itself was cDNA or gDNA.

Germline loops: CDR1 LNHDA, CDR2 SQIVND (reference sequence). The V segment lost 4 bases and the J segment 7 bases; nucleotides outside the gene matches: 6. CDR3 size: 13 residues. Participants, roughly 18 to 90 years old, spanned fewer than 30 US areas. Assignments of participants to cohorts depended upon their own reported clinical history. V and J are TRBV19 and TRBJ1-2; 7 positions agree with TRBD1. The specimen was PBMCs or T cells enriched from blood (not recorded which). This clonotype was obtained from a woman in her thirties who had recovered from COVID-19. In nucleotides, the CDR3 is TGTGCCAGTAGTAACACAGGGGACCGTGGCTACACCTTC. Translating gives CASSNTGDRGYTF. Drawing the rest from reference TRBV19 and TRBJ1-2, the complete variable domain is DGGITQSPKYLFRKEGQNVTLSCEQNLNHDAMYWYRQDPGQGLRLIYYSQIVNDFQKGDIAEGYSVSREKKESFPLTVTSAQKNPTAFYLCASSNTGDRGYTFGSGTRLTVV.